This entry lists 8 T cell receptor beta chains sequenced from one sample in a study of cytomegalovirus exposure and HLA in healthy donors. In the PCR, 60 Vbeta and 13 Jbeta primers were used. Produced via immunoSEQ multiplex PCR; TCRdb's table is partial and in-frame only. Of about 120,000 clones listed, 60% to 80% are singletons. Specimen: PBMCs. These receptors were obtained from a man aged 30-40 years in good health and CMV-seronegative.

The chain recombines TRBV11-2 with TRBJ2-5; a weak D match, TRBD2 (7 bases). The germline CDR1 and CDR2 sequences are SGHAT and FQNNGV. The V end lost 5 bases, the J end lost 5 bases, and 18 bases lay between the germline ends. CDR3 length: 15 amino acids. The CDR3 sequence is CASSLGGDNRETQYF. CDR3 bases: TGTGCCAGCAGCCTTGGGGGGGACAATAGGGAGACCCAGTACTTC. The whole variable domain, remainder taken from reference TRBV11-2 and TRBJ2-5, is EAGVAQSPRYKIIEKRQSVAFWCNPISGHATLYWYQQILGQGPKLLIQFQNNGVVDDSQLPKDRFSAERLKGVDSTLKIQPAKLEDSAVYLCASSLGGDNRETQYFGPGTRLLVL.

The J gene is TRBJ2-4, the V gene TRBV6-1, with D unclear. The V end lost 5 bases, the J end lost 0 bases, and 8 bases lay between the germline ends. This CDR3 comprises 14 residues. Germline CDR1 and CDR2: MNHNS and SASEGT. CDR3 sequence: CASSSSVAKNIQYF. The CDR3 DNA reads as TGTGCCAGCAGTTCCTCGGTAGCCAAAAACATTCAGTACTTC.

This clone has more than one count but fewer than ten. The CDR3 region is CASSPDQGTYEQYF. CDR3 bases: TGTGCCAGCTCACCGGATCAGGGAACCTACGAGCAGTACTTC. The chain combines TRBV18 with TRBJ2-7; a possible D gene is TRBD1 (5 bases). This CDR3 has 14 amino acids. CDR1 is KGHSH, CDR2 LQKENI, per germline. Deletions cut 3 bases from V and 2 bases from J, with 11 bases between.

The rearrangement joins TRBV7-9 to TRBJ1-2; D not resolved. The CDR3 covers 14 residues. CDR1 SEHNR and CDR2 FQNEAQ come from the germline V gene (reference sequence). V dropped 1 base and J dropped 5 bases, with 11 bases sitting between them. Here the CDR3 DNA reads TGTGCCAGCAGCTTAGAGATTACGGGATATGGCTACACCTTC. It is translated as CASSLEITGYGYTF.

The rearrangement joins TRBV6-1 to TRBJ2-3, with 7 bases fitting TRBD2. Germline V gives CDR1 MNHNS, CDR2 SASEGT. The V gene end was trimmed by 4 bases and the J gene end by 2 bases; junction bases not matched to a gene: 9. The CDR3 is made up of 16 amino acids. The CDR3 DNA sequence: TGTGCCAGCAGTGCGACTAGCCCGAGCTTCACAGATACGCAGTATTTT. This codes for CASSATSPSFTDTQYF.

The V and J genes are TRBV19 and TRBJ2-7, with TRBD1 matching over 10 bases. Unmatched junction bases numbered 8, after V lost 3 bases and J lost 6 bases. This CDR3 region has 15 residues. Germline loops: CDR1 LNHDA, CDR2 SQIVND (reference sequence). CDR3 DNA: TGTGCCAGTAGTATGGTGTGGGACAGGGGAGCCGAGCAGTACTTC. This gives the protein CASSMVWDRGAEQYF.

The V gene is TRBV6-5, the J gene TRBJ1-2; the D gene is possibly TRBD1 (5 bases). Germline assignment: CDR1 MNHEY and CDR2 SVGAGI. Trimming left V 5 bases short and J 3 bases short, with 16 bases between. CDR3 length: 15 amino acids. CDR3 bases: TGTGCCAGCAGTCCCTATAAGGGGAGGGACTATGGCTACACCTTC. Protein: CASSPYKGRDYGYTF.

This clone was recorded once. The CDR3, as DNA: TGTGCCAGCAGCCAAGATGGTACAGTTTATTCACCCCTCCACTTT. Translating gives CASSQDGTVYSPLHF. The chain carries TRBV4-2 and TRBJ1-6; D is uncertain. The CDR3 sequence is 15 residues long. V lost 0 bases, J lost 8 bases, and 11 bases lay in between. Germline CDR1 is LGHNA and CDR2 is YNFKEQ.